The next 24 T cell receptor beta chains were all read from a single sample in a study of blood T cell repertoires in COVID-19. The assay was immunoSEQ multiplex PCR, and TCRdb's table has in-frame clones only and misses some. The sample comprises hundreds of thousands of clones, 85% of which are singletons, and about an eighth rests with the top ten. Sequenced material: peripheral blood. The receptor set was obtained from a human donor in a cohort sampled during active COVID-19.

The chain carries TRBV25-1 and TRBJ2-3; D ambiguous. The CDR3 covers 15 residues. CDR1 is MGHDK and CDR2 is SYGVNS in the germline V gene. Deletions cut 4 bases from V and 3 bases from J, with 14 bases between. This chain's CDR3 is CASSGDLGLTDTQYF. CDR3 DNA: TGTGCCAGCAGTGGCGACCTAGGTTTAACAGATACGCAGTATTTT.

The rearrangement links TRBV5-8 to TRBJ2-1, with TRBD1 matching 9 bases. Germline V gene sequence: CDR1 SGHTS, CDR2 YDEGEE. The length of the CDR3 is 16 residues. V was clipped by 4 bases and J by 0 bases; unmatched bases: 5. The DNA for the CDR3 is TGTGCCAGCAGCGGTGACAGGGGGAACTCCTACAATGAGCAGTTCTTC. It yields the protein CASSGDRGNSYNEQFF. The full variable domain, rest sourced from reference TRBV5-8 and TRBJ2-1, is EAGVTQSPTHLIKTRGQQATLRCSPISGHTSVYWYQQALGLGLQFLLWYDEGEERNRGNFPPRFSGRQFPNYSSELNVNALELEDSALYLCASSGDRGNSYNEQFFGPGTRLTVL.

This clone was found once. V usage is TRBV29-1 and J usage is TRBJ1-2; D ambiguous. Per germline, CDR1 SQVTM and CDR2 ANQGSEA. The CDR3 length is 11 residues. Trimming pared 6 bases from V and 8 bases from J, leaving 13 bases between. The CDR3 spells CSVFSGIGYTF. The CDR3 DNA follows: TGCAGCGTCTTCTCGGGGATCGGCTACACCTTC.

On this clone: This sample also contains other DNA sequences that code for the same CDR3. The gene calls are TRBV27 and TRBJ1-1; D remains unclear. The V gene's germline CDR1 is MNHEY and CDR2 SMNVEV (reference sequence). This CDR3 is 11 amino acids long. Trimming removed 2 bases from V and 7 bases from J, with 5 bases in between. CDR3 residues: CASSLRGEAFF. The DNA for the CDR3 is TGTGCCAGCAGTTTACGGGGTGAAGCTTTCTTT.

The chain uses TRBV24-1 and TRBJ2-7; 10 bases line up with TRBD2. This CDR3 contains 17 residues. After removal of 4 bases from V and 4 bases from J, the junction contained 12 bases not matched to a gene. The germline V gene has CDR1 KGHDR and CDR2 SFDVKD. CDR3 protein: CATSEGGSGRAGYEQYF. The CDR3 region has the DNA TGTGCCACCAGTGAGGGCGGGAGCGGGAGGGCCGGATACGAGCAGTACTTC.

In this sample, this clone turned up once. This sequence joins TRBV29-1 and TRBJ1-3; a weak D match, TRBD1 (5 bases). The V gene's germline CDR1 is SQVTM and CDR2 ANQGSEA. This CDR3 spans 16 amino acids. Deletions cut 3 bases from V and 0 bases from J, with 15 bases between. The CDR3 coding sequence is TGCAGCGTTGACGTCAGGGAGGCGTGCTCTGGAAACACCATATATTTT. It encodes CSVDVREACSGNTIYF.

The rearrangement links TRBV7-6 to TRBJ2-3, with D perhaps matching TRBD1 (6 bases). In germline, CDR1 is SGHVS, CDR2 FNYEAQ. CDR3 length equals 14 residues. The V gene lost 3 bases and the J gene lost 2 bases, with 9 bases spanning the gap. The chain's CDR3 is CASSFEGVTDTQYF. Here the CDR3 DNA reads TGTGCCAGCAGCTTTGAGGGGGTCACAGATACGCAGTATTTT.

The chain combines TRBV11-2 with TRBJ1-2; D ambiguous. The CDR3 covers 14 residues. From germline, CDR1 is SGHAT and CDR2 FQNNGV. V lost 3 bases to trimming and J lost 2 bases, with 10 bases between them. The DNA for the CDR3 is TGTGCCAGCAGCTTGGTCCCAGGAAACTATGGCTACACCTTC. Translated, it gives CASSLVPGNYGYTF.

V is TRBV4-1 and J is TRBJ1-2, with a possible D match to TRBD1 (5 bases). The CDR3 has 17 amino acids. V was cut by 3 bases and J by 3 bases, with 20 bases left in between. Germline assignment: CDR1 MGHRA and CDR2 YSYEKL. The CDR3 spells CASSHGFQAGVDYGYTF. The CDR3 bases are TGCGCCAGCAGCCACGGATTTCAGGCGGGGGTAGACTATGGCTACACCTTC.

V gene TRBV7-8 combines with J gene TRBJ2-7; maybe TRBD1 (5 bases). V lost 4 bases and J 2 bases, leaving 15 bases between the germline ends. CDR3 length: 15 residues. CDR1 and CDR2 from the germline V gene are SGHVS and FQNEAQ. CDR3 bases: TGTGCCAGCAGCTCCAGGGATGTCAAGACCTACGAGCAGTACTTC. Amino acids: CASSSRDVKTYEQYF.

The J gene is TRBJ2-1, the V gene TRBV7-2; TRBD1 agrees at 8 bases. With 2 bases clipped from V and 5 bases from J, the junction kept 5 bases outside the gene matches. In germline, CDR1 is SGHTA, CDR2 FQGNSA. This CDR3 comprises 15 residues. The CDR3 here is CASSLSDRGNNEQFF. The DNA of the CDR3 is TGTGCCAGCAGCTTATCTGACAGGGGTAACAATGAGCAGTTCTTC.

The chain combines TRBV19 with TRBJ2-3, with 9 bases aligning to TRBD2. V shed 7 bases and J 8 bases; nucleotides not matched to a gene: 16. Germline CDR1 and CDR2: LNHDA and SQIVND (reference sequence). The CDR3 spans 16 residues. CDR3 region: CASMNPGLASSSTQYF. The DNA for the CDR3 is TGTGCCAGTATGAACCCTGGACTAGCGTCTTCTTCTACGCAGTATTTT.

This clone was observed a handful of times. The chain is built from TRBV5-1 and TRBJ2-7; D possibly corresponds to TRBD2 (5 bases). CDR1 is SGHRS and CDR2 is YFSETQ in the germline V gene. The CDR3 contains 16 residues. The ends were cut back, 6 bases at V and 3 bases at J, with 22 bases in the middle. The CDR3 sequence is CASTPGRGTVGYEQYF. CDR3 DNA sequence: TGCGCCAGCACCCCTGGCCGGGGAACGGTGGGCTACGAGCAGTACTTC.

This clone is a singleton in its sample. The sample has other DNA sequences that encode this CDR3 too. The V gene is TRBV7-2, the J gene TRBJ2-1; TRBD2 matches at 9 bases. CDR1 and CDR2 (germline): SGHTA, FQGNSA. This CDR3 spans 15 amino acids. After removal of 1 base from V and 5 bases from J, the junction contained 3 bases not matched to a gene. The CDR3 reads CASSLELAGHNEQFF. The CDR3 DNA is TGTGCCAGCAGCTTAGAACTAGCGGGCCACAATGAGCAGTTCTTC.

This chain uses TRBV18 with TRBJ1-5, with a possible D match to TRBD1 (5 bases). The ends were cut back, 3 bases at V and 0 bases at J, with 9 bases in the middle. The CDR3 contains 15 residues. Per the germline V gene, CDR1 is KGHSH and CDR2 is LQKENI. CDR3 amino acids: CASSPGGVSNQPQHF. For the CDR3, the DNA is TGTGCCAGCTCACCGGGGGGAGTTAGCAATCAGCCCCAGCATTTT.

This clone was seen only once. The CDR3 region is CASSSLVRSGFSSYNEQFF. The CDR3 DNA reads as TGCGCCAGCAGCTCACTTGTACGCTCAGGGTTCTCTTCCTACAATGAGCAGTTCTTC. This rearrangement joins TRBV5-1 to TRBJ2-1; D perhaps matches TRBD1 (5 bases). CDR1 SGHRS and CDR2 YFSETQ come from the germline V gene. Trimming took off 3 bases at V and 1 base at J, with 23 bases between the two ends. The CDR3 is 19 residues long.

The chain carries TRBV7-9 and TRBJ2-5, with D possibly TRBD1 on 6 matching bases. The CDR3 loop spans 15 amino acids. Trimming shortened V by 4 bases and J by 2 bases, and 14 bases separated the two germline ends. CDR1 and CDR2 from the germline V gene are SEHNR and FQNEAQ (reference sequence). CDR3 region: CASSSPWDTQETQYF. Written as DNA, the CDR3 is TGTGCCAGCAGCTCTCCGTGGGACACGCAAGAGACCCAGTACTTC.

This clone was picked up a small number of times. The chain couples TRBV28 to TRBJ2-6; 7 bases are shared with TRBD2. This CDR3 has 17 residues. V lost 4 bases and J lost 7; bases outside the gene matches: 13. From germline, CDR1 is MDHEN and CDR2 SYDVKM. The CDR3 bases are TGTGCCAGCAGTTCCGACTTAAGGGAGGGCTCAGCCAACGTCCTGACTTTC. Its protein product is CASSSDLREGSANVLTF. Drawing the rest from reference TRBV28 and TRBJ2-6, the complete variable domain is DVKVTQSSRYLVKRTGEKVFLECVQDMDHENMFWYRQDPGLGLRLIYFSYDVKMKEKGDIPEGYSVSREKKERFSLILESASTNQTSMYLCASSSDLREGSANVLTFGAGSRLTVL.

The chain combines TRBV7-9 with TRBJ2-5; 12 bases are a match to TRBD2. The CDR3 sequence is 16 residues long. Germline CDR1 reads SEHNR; CDR2 reads FQNEAQ (reference sequence). J was trimmed by 3 bases and V by 4 bases; bases with no gene match: 6. CDR3 protein: CASSWTSGTAKETQYF. The CDR3 DNA reads as TGTGCCAGCAGCTGGACTAGCGGGACCGCAAAAGAGACCCAGTACTTC.

This clone appeared a few times. The V gene is TRBV5-4, the J gene TRBJ2-2; 10 positions agree with TRBD2. This CDR3 spans 14 amino acids. The ends lost 2 bases at V and 7 bases at J; junction bases unmatched: 2. The germline CDR1 and CDR2 sequences are SGHNT and YYREEE (reference sequence). CDR3 nucleotides: TGTGCCAGCAGCTTTTTAGCGGGAGGCGGGGAGCTGTTTTTT. It yields the protein CASSFLAGGGELFF.

The rearrangement joins TRBV6-6 to TRBJ2-5; TRBD1 matches 9 bases. CDR1 is MNHNY, CDR2 SVGAGI, per germline (reference sequence). There are 13 residues in the CDR3. The V segment lost 6 bases and the J segment 5 bases; nucleotides outside the gene matches: 4. The CDR3 protein is CASRTGGAETQYF. DNA of the CDR3: TGTGCCAGCAGAACAGGGGGCGCGGAGACCCAGTACTTC.

The chain joins TRBV5-4 to TRBJ2-3; 8 bases map to TRBD1. The V and J ends lost 0 bases and 6 bases, in that order; junction bases with no gene match: 6. The CDR3 contains 15 residues. The germline V gene encodes CDR1 SGHNT and CDR2 YYREEE (reference sequence). CDR3 DNA: TGTGCCAGCAGCTTGGGAGGGACAGGATCGGATACGCAGTATTTT. This sequence encodes CASSLGGTGSDTQYF.

V usage is TRBV27 and J usage is TRBJ2-7; D is ambiguous. Germline values: CDR1 MNHEY, CDR2 SMNVEV (reference sequence). The CDR3 has 14 amino acids. Trimming shortened V by 5 bases and J by 4 bases, and 15 bases separated the two germline ends. CDR3 sequence (DNA): TGTGCCAGCAGTATGAACGGTTCCCCTTACGAGCAGTACTTC. Its protein is CASSMNGSPYEQYF.

The chain recombines TRBV7-2 with TRBJ2-3; a possible D gene is TRBD1 (5 bases). There are 16 residues in the CDR3. The germline V gene has CDR1 SGHTA and CDR2 FQGNSA. V was pared by 2 bases and J by 3 bases, with 15 bases between. The CDR3 DNA reads as TGTGCCAGCAGCTTACAGGGCCCCCAGGGAACAGATACGCAGTATTTT. Protein sequence: CASSLQGPQGTDTQYF. Supplemented by reference TRBV7-2 and TRBJ2-3, the full variable domain reads GAGVSQSPSNKVTEKGKDVELRCDPISGHTALYWYRQSLGQGLEFLIYFQGNSAPDKSGLPSDRFSAERTGGSVSTLTIQRTQQEDSAVYLCASSLQGPQGTDTQYFGPGTRLTVL.